This T cell receptor (beta chain) was recorded in a study of monozygotic twins with inflammatory bowel disease. CDR3 length equals 15 residues. Germline values: CDR1 SGHDN, CDR2 FVKESK. TCRalpha and TCRbeta cDNA was put through two nested PCRs of roughly 16 and 10 cycles. TCRdb reprocessed the 5' RACE reads and keeps a single row for each CDR3 protein, giving no DNA. This sample's table reports 150,000 or so distinct CDR3 sequences. The chain joins TRBV14 to TRBJ2-5. The source material was blood. The TCR originated in a human donor with ulcerative colitis or Crohn's disease, or a healthy co-twin of an affected twin (not recorded which). CDR3 protein: CASSQDPQPRETQYF.